The clone carrying this T cell receptor beta chain was seen more than once but under ten times. What it binds is unknown. This sample stems from a study of beta chain features in type 1 diabetes. Notes on the study in general: Among patients with Type 1 diabetes, TCRB CDR3s were moderately but significantly shorter in every one of the four CD4+ subsets.

The study reverse transcribed the entire isolated RNA, so it sequenced expressed TCRB transcripts. Sequenced by immunoSEQ multiplex PCR; TCRdb stores in-frame clones only, minus some. This sample yields 900,000 or so clones, of which roughly 15% are seen a single time; 0.023% belongs to the top ten. V was cut by 0 bases and J by 0 bases, with 9 bases left in between. Germline V gene data show CDR1 as SGDLS and CDR2 as YYNGEE. CDR3 length: 16 amino acids. This clonotype originated in a woman under 30 in good health. The sample was naive CD4+ T cells from blood. The rearrangement links TRBV9 to TRBJ1-4; TRBD1 might be the D (5 bases). The DNA of the CDR3 is TGTGCCAGCAGCGTAGGAGACAGTGCAACTAATGAAAAACTGTTTTTT. Protein sequence: CASSVGDSATNEKLFF.